The entry below gives a single TCR beta chain sequence along with its context. Under the authors' procedure: How many nucleated cells were present was estimated from reference gene primer amplification. Some clones are missing from TCRdb's copy, which holds only in-frame ones; the method was immunoSEQ multiplex PCR. V, J and clone size were drawn from that table, and D and trimming were deduced from the DNA. The sample shows over 35,000 clones, over 80% of them seen only once. V shed 6 bases, J shed 5 bases, and the junction held 4 bases outside the gene matches. The CDR3 runs to 12 residues. Germline-derived CDR1 and CDR2 are MNHNY and SVGAGI (reference sequence). This specimen comes from a study of blood T cell repertoires in COVID-19. Study in general: Both acute and convalescent COVID-19 samples were obtained from the United States, Italy and Spain. From T cells, B-cell-depleted T cells, or PBMCs came the material, which was cDNA or gDNA.

Sequencing was done on a sample of peripheral blood. This sequence originates from a man between 45 and 60 years old with acute or convalescent COVID-19. J is TRBJ2-7 and V is TRBV6-6; TRBD1 aligns across 7 bases. The chain's CDR3 is CASRRQGDEQYF. CDR3 coding DNA: TGTGCCAGCAGACGACAGGGCGACGAGCAGTACTTC.